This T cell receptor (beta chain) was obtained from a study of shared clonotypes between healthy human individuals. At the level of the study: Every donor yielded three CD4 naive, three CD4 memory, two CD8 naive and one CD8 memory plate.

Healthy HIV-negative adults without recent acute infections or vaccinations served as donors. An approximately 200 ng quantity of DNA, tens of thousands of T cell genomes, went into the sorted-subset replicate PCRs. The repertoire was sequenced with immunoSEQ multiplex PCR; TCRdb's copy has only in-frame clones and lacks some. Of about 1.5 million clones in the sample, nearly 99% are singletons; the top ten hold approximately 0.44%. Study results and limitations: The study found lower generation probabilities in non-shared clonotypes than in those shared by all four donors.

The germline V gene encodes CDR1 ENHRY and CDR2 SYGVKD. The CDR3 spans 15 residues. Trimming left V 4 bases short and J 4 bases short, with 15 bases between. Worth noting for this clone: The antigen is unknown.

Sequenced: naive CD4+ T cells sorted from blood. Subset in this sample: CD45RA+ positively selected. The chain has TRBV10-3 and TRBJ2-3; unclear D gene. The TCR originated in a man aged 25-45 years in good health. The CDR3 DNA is TGTGCCATCAGTGGCTCGGCAGTAGAGCCAGATACGCAGTATTTT. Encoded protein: CAISGSAVEPDTQYF.